A single sample gave rise to the 24 T cell receptor beta chains below, sequenced in a study of cytomegalovirus exposure and HLA in healthy donors. In the PCR, 60 Vbeta and 13 Jbeta primers were used. Measured with immunoSEQ multiplex PCR; TCRdb has only the in-frame clones, and not every one. The sample has some 42,000 clones. Sequencing used PBMCs. The receptors were gathered from a man aged 25 to 45 in good health and CMV-seronegative.

This chain connects TRBV27 to TRBJ2-1; no firm D call. Between the trimmed V and J ends, which lost 3 bases and 7 bases, there was a span of 13 bases. In germline, CDR1 is MNHEY, CDR2 SMNVEV (reference sequence). The CDR3 extends over 14 amino acids. The CDR3, as DNA: TGTGCCAGCAGTTTGGCTTATTGGCAAAATGAGCAGTTCTTC. This codes for CASSLAYWQNEQFF.

The chain links TRBV7-3 to TRBJ2-3; 7 nucleotides agree with TRBD1. With V trimmed by 7 bases and J by 0 bases, 4 bases remained unmatched. The CDR3 runs 14 residues. The germline V gene has CDR1 SGHTA and CDR2 FQGTGA. CDR3 loop: CASKEGASTDTQYF. CDR3 DNA sequence: TGTGCCAGCAAAGAGGGGGCTAGCACAGATACGCAGTATTTT.

This rearrangement joins TRBV29-1 to TRBJ2-1; D call uncertain. This CDR3 region has 16 residues. Germline CDR1 and CDR2: SQVTM and ANQGSEA. Trimming cost V 4 bases and J 5 bases, with 21 bases left between them. CDR3 amino acids: CSVGALTGRINNEQFF. The CDR3 bases are TGCAGCGTTGGGGCCTTGACCGGCCGCATTAACAATGAGCAGTTCTTC.

This chain joins TRBV7-2 and TRBJ2-5; D possibly corresponds to TRBD2 (5 bases). CDR3 size: 16 residues. V gave up 1 base and J gave up 1 base, with 13 bases separating them. Germline V gene sequence: CDR1 SGHTA, CDR2 FQGNSA. This CDR3 is CASSLGGVGIQETQYF. CDR3 sequence (DNA): TGTGCCAGCAGCTTAGGAGGTGTCGGGATCCAAGAGACCCAGTACTTC.

CDR3 nucleotides: TGTGCCAGCAGCTTACAGTACTACGAGCAGTACTTC. Translated: CASSLQYYEQYF. This chain joins TRBV7-9 and TRBJ2-7; no clear D gene. Germline V gene lookup returns CDR1 SEHNR and CDR2 FQNEAQ (reference sequence). This CDR3 spans 12 amino acids. Trimming stripped 2 bases from V and 3 bases from J, with 5 bases between.

The chain combines TRBV5-1 with TRBJ1-5, with D maybe TRBD1 (5 bases). From germline, CDR1 is SGHRS and CDR2 YFSETQ. The CDR3 runs to 14 residues. The V end lost 0 bases, the J end lost 9 bases, and 13 bases lay between the germline ends. The CDR3 sequence: CASSLGTGVGPQHF. The CDR3 nucleotides are TGCGCCAGCAGCTTGGGCACAGGCGTTGGGCCCCAGCATTTT.

The chain joins TRBV6-1 to TRBJ1-1; the match to TRBD1 covers 10 bases. This CDR3 region has 12 residues. V shed 6 bases, J shed 12 bases, and the junction held 7 bases outside the gene matches. From germline, CDR1 is MNHNS and CDR2 SASEGT. CDR3 sequence reads: CASRKGTGETFF. The CDR3 DNA reads TGTGCCAGCAGGAAGGGGACAGGGGAAACTTTCTTT.

DNA for the CDR3: TGCAGCGTCTCGGGTAGCGGGAGTCACTACGAGCAGTACTTC. Translation: CSVSGSGSHYEQYF. The chain is built from TRBV29-1 and TRBJ2-7; 9 nucleotides align to TRBD2. The V gene's germline CDR1 is SQVTM and CDR2 ANQGSEA. V lost 6 bases and J lost 3; bases outside the gene matches: 9. The CDR3 consists of 14 residues.

The V call is TRBV11-2, the J call TRBJ2-7; TRBD1 agrees at 7 bases. V shed 0 bases and J 2 bases; nucleotides not matched to a gene: 4. There are 15 residues in the CDR3. Germline CDR1 SGHAT, CDR2 FQNNGV. CDR3 loop: CASSLDYRGPYEQYF. As DNA, the CDR3 is TGTGCCAGCAGCTTAGACTACAGGGGCCCCTACGAGCAGTACTTC.

Details on this clone: The junction and the germline gene differ at one end; a read error may be behind it. The chain couples TRBV5-1 to TRBJ2-4, with a weak D call TRBD2 (6 bases). This CDR3 has 12 amino acids. In germline, CDR1 is SGHRS, CDR2 YFSETQ. The chain's CDR3 is CASSSPGGVVNF. In nucleotides, the CDR3 is TGCGCCAGCAGCTCCCCGGGCGGGGTAGTGAACTTC.

The chain uses TRBV7-9 and TRBJ2-5; tentatively, D is TRBD2 (5 bases). This CDR3 is 14 amino acids long. CDR1 and CDR2 (germline): SEHNR, FQNEAQ (reference sequence). Trimming pared 5 bases from V and 5 bases from J, leaving 15 bases between. The CDR3: CASSPGLPQETQYF. CDR3 DNA: TGTGCCAGCAGCCCCGGACTGCCTCAGGAGACCCAGTACTTC.

The CDR3 spells CASSPLGATGNTIYF. CDR3 in DNA: TGTGCCAGCAGCCCTTTGGGCGCGACTGGAAACACCATATATTTT. The V gene is TRBV7-2, the J gene TRBJ1-3; unclear D gene. Trimming removed 5 bases from V and 2 bases from J, with 13 bases in between. Germline CDR1 is SGHTA and CDR2 is FQGNSA. This CDR3 region has 15 residues.

The rearrangement uses TRBV11-2 and TRBJ2-7, with 11 bases identical to TRBD2. With 5 bases clipped from V and 4 bases from J, the junction kept 19 bases outside the gene matches. The V gene's germline CDR1 is SGHAT and CDR2 FQNNGV. The CDR3 is 19 residues long. The CDR3, as DNA: TGTGCCAGCAGCCCAGGGGGTAGCGGGAGGGCCTTCGACTTATACGAGCAGTACTTC. It codes for CASSPGGSGRAFDLYEQYF.

V and J are TRBV6-5 and TRBJ2-7; tentatively, D is TRBD2 (6 bases). The CDR3 has 13 amino acids. Germline V gene sequence: CDR1 MNHEY, CDR2 SVGAGI. V gave up 11 bases and J gave up 4 bases, with 18 bases separating them. The CDR3 is CAASRDSQYEQYF. CDR3 sequence (DNA): TGTGCCGCCTCACGGGACTCACAATACGAGCAGTACTTC.

The chain is built from TRBV5-1 and TRBJ1-1; D is possibly TRBD1 (5 bases). The V end was cut by 4 bases, the J end by 1 base, with 11 bases between. The germline V gene has CDR1 SGHRS and CDR2 YFSETQ. The CDR3 runs 14 residues. CDR3 nucleotide sequence: TGCGCCAGCAGCACCGGCCAGGGGAACACTGAAGCTTTCTTT. This gives the protein CASSTGQGNTEAFF.

J is TRBJ1-6 and V is TRBV19; 10 bases fit TRBD1. The germline gives CDR1 LNHDA, CDR2 SQIVND (reference sequence). This CDR3 is built from 14 residues. Losses at the gene ends were 5 bases for V and 11 bases for J; bases not matched to a gene: 6. Written as DNA, the CDR3 is TGTGCCAGTAGTGGGGGACAGGGGATTACACCCCTCCACTTT. Amino acid sequence: CASSGGQGITPLHF. The variable domain in full, with the rest retrieved from reference TRBV19 and TRBJ1-6, is DGGITQSPKYLFRKEGQNVTLSCEQNLNHDAMYWYRQDPGQGLRLIYYSQIVNDFQKGDIAEGYSVSREKKESFPLTVTSAQKNPTAFYLCASSGGQGITPLHFGNGTRLTVT.

The chain joins TRBV6-1 to TRBJ1-5, with TRBD1 matching 7 bases. V shed 7 bases and J 3 bases; nucleotides not matched to a gene: 9. The CDR3 loop spans 15 amino acids. The germline gives CDR1 MNHNS, CDR2 SASEGT. The CDR3 loop reads CASTGGPTHNQPQHF. The CDR3 region has the DNA TGTGCCAGCACAGGGGGTCCGACCCACAATCAGCCCCAGCATTTT.

The V call is TRBV6-1, the J call TRBJ1-6, with TRBD1 as a possible D gene (5 bases). From germline, CDR1 is MNHNS and CDR2 SASEGT. V gave up 1 base and J gave up 10 bases, with 11 bases separating them. The CDR3 has 14 residues. The CDR3 DNA sequence: TGTGCCAGCAGTGAAGACAGGTTTGACTCACCCCTCCACTTT. It translates to CASSEDRFDSPLHF.

The chain couples TRBV30 to TRBJ2-7, with 12 positions matching TRBD2. This CDR3 is 14 amino acids long. Germline CDR1 reads GTSNPN; CDR2 reads SVGIG (reference sequence). Losses at the gene ends were 1 base for V and 2 bases for J; bases not matched to a gene: 0. CDR3 nucleotide sequence: TGTGCCTGGAGTGGGACTAGCGGGGCCTACGAGCAGTACTTC. Its translation is CAWSGTSGAYEQYF.

The chain uses TRBV7-9 and TRBJ2-7; 9 bases fit TRBD1. The CDR3 loop spans 15 amino acids. Trimming removed 2 bases from V and 5 bases from J; junction bases left unmatched: 7. From germline, CDR1 is SEHNR and CDR2 FQNEAQ (reference sequence). The CDR3 region has the DNA TGTGCCAGCAGCTTAAGGGACAGGGATAATAACGAGCAGTACTTC. It translates to CASSLRDRDNNEQYF.

The chain uses TRBV19 and TRBJ1-2, with D perhaps matching TRBD1 (5 bases). V was clipped by 4 bases and J by 1 base, with 16 bases between them. Germline loops: CDR1 LNHDA, CDR2 SQIVND (reference sequence). The CDR3 is 16 residues long. The CDR3 DNA reads as TGTGCCAGTAGTACCGGGACTCATGCACGTAACTATGGCTACACCTTC. It yields the protein CASSTGTHARNYGYTF.

The V gene is TRBV7-9, the J gene TRBJ1-2; TRBD1 matches 7 bases. The junction had 10 bases not matched to a gene; V was cut back by 5 bases and J by 7 bases. Germline V lookup: CDR1 SEHNR, CDR2 FQNEAQ (reference sequence). CDR3 length equals 14 residues. The CDR3 sequence is CASSQGTVLGGYTF. DNA of the CDR3: TGTGCCAGCAGCCAGGGGACAGTACTTGGTGGCTACACCTTC.

The chain is built from TRBV7-9 and TRBJ1-4, with D tentatively TRBD1 (5 bases). The CDR3 contains 13 residues. V lost 1 base to trimming and J lost 7 bases, with 7 bases between them. Germline V gene sequence: CDR1 SEHNR, CDR2 FQNEAQ (reference sequence). CDR3: CASSLGTSEKLFF. The CDR3 coding sequence is TGTGCCAGCAGCTTAGGGACAAGTGAAAAACTGTTTTTT.

CDR3 nucleotide sequence: TGTGCCAGCTCACCCCTAGCGGGAGTTCAAGATGAGCAGTTCTTC. Translating it yields CASSPLAGVQDEQFF. V and J are TRBV18 and TRBJ2-1, with TRBD2 matching 10 bases. V was clipped by 3 bases and J by 8 bases; unmatched bases: 7. The germline gives CDR1 KGHSH, CDR2 LQKENI. This CDR3 is 15 amino acids long.